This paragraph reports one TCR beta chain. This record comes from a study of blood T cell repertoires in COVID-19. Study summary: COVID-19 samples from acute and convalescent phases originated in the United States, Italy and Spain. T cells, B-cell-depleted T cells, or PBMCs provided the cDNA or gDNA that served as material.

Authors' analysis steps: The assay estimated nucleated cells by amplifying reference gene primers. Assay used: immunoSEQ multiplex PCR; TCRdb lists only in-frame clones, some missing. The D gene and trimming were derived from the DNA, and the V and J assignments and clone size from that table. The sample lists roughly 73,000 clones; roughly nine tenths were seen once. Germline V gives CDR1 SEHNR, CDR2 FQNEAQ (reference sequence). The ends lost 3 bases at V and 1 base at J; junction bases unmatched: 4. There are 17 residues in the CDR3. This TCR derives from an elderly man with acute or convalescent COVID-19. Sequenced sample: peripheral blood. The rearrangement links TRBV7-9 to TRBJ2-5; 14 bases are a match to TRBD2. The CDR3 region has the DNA TGTGCCAGCAGCTTTCCGGGACTAGCGGGGGTCCAAGAGACCCAGTACTTC. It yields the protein CASSFPGLAGVQETQYF.